This T cell receptor (beta chain) was sequenced in a study of cytomegalovirus exposure and HLA in healthy donors (dated by TCRdb to about 2017). Some background on the complete study: In an earlier analysis of approximately 640 of the donors, 276 Gb of sequence data and 117 million unique TCR beta sequences from some 170 million T cells were reported. Approximately 300 gigabases of sequencing data and roughly 81 million unique TCR sequences made up an early release that covered around 640 HLA-typed donors. The genetic ancestry cluster associated with self-reported Caucasian donors included 81% of the 398 genotyped donors. The aim of the study was to test whether cataloging public T cell receptors could identify signatures of past pathogen exposure. The study profiled the T cell repertoires of about 640 subjects by immunosequencing and related them to cytomegalovirus serostatus. In addition to the first cohort of roughly 700 subjects, a separate validation cohort of 130 or so different subjects was used. The study combined high-throughput TCR immunosequencing, statistical association of individual TCRs with disease status, and machine learning to predict cytomegalovirus infection status. A later analysis re-analyzed previously published TCR beta repertoires from 550 to 700 donors and added high-resolution HLA genotyping to study TCR occurrence patterns. In the later analysis, no new phenotypic data were used to find candidate immune exposures; instead, reliance was placed on TCR beta sequences and their occurrence across donors. In an earlier analysis of 550 to 700 of the donors, high-throughput TCR beta sequencing was used to judge whether each TCR beta V gene segment behaved as functional or pseudogenic. Donor age, sex, ethnicity and CMV serostatus were collected together with the repertoire data. A later genetic analysis took genome-wide SNP genotypes for about three fifths of the 666 donors and used that subset as a discovery cohort. Every repertoire in the discovery cohort had been generated on one and the same sequencing platform. HLA typing covered class I and class II loci at four-digit resolution. Typing coverage varied by locus: roughly 620-640 donors for A, B, C, DRB1 and DQB1; approximately 560 for DQA1; more than 600 for DPA1; under 490 for DPB1. Four or five DR-DQ haplotypes were handled as single units for association and clustering because linkage in the cohort was strong. Among almost 400 genotyped donors of the cohort, an average of approximately 250,000 unique TCR beta nucleotide sequences were sequenced per donor, roughly 20% of them non-productive.

The cohort was made up of approximately 670 healthy bone marrow donors. At the time of sampling, all cohort members were nominally healthy, though unrecorded immune exposures were likely present. The donor was CMV seropositive and belonged to the group of 250 to 300 seropositive cohort members. Each donor provided a peripheral blood sample, and peripheral blood mononuclear cells were used for TCR beta sequencing. The Qiagen DNeasy Blood Extraction Kit was used to extract genomic DNA from the blood cell samples. Summary of the overall study and its limitations: The 87-base-pair reads could not distinguish some IMGT-functional V segments, including TRBV6-2 and TRBV6-3, so those segments were excluded. In a later genetic analysis, a missense DCLRE1C variant was associated with V-gene and J-gene trimming of TCR beta chains, and the association was replicated in an independent cohort. The study gave a list of some 150 TCR beta chains associated with cytomegalovirus. According to a later analysis, parvovirus B19, influenza, CMV and Epstein-Barr virus appeared linked to several top co-occurrence clusters. Assigning TCR associations to individual alleles was difficult when HLA alleles, especially DR and DQ, strongly co-occurred. According to a later analysis, TCR association rates differed among HLA loci, with DRB1 alleles showing the most associated TCRs and HLA-C alleles showing the fewest. In an earlier analysis of roughly 560 of the donors, most TCR beta V segments were observed in productive rearrangements about 87% or about 30% of the time, broadly matching IMGT annotations. In vitro tests confirmed that a few of the cytomegalovirus-associated TCR beta chains recognize cytomegalovirus antigens. Only TCR beta chains were sequenced in this cohort, and the absence of alpha or paired-chain data limited detectable features. Cytomegalovirus status was reported to be diagnosed by the classifier with high specificity and sensitivity in both the original and validation cohorts. According to the authors, the approach could potentially be generalized to other disease states and immunological phenotypes. Specific HLA alleles were associated with roughly 16,000 TCR beta sequences at a false discovery rate of 0.05 in a later analysis. Correlated functional status among segregating V segments might be attributable to linkage disequilibrium, but an unknown experimental factor could not be ruled out. Because HLA typing was missing for some donors at each locus, association tests included only the typed subset. Compared with equally common non-associated chains, HLA-associated TCR beta chains in a later analysis were more clonally expanded and had lower generation probabilities. A further reported finding was that TCR beta sequences accurately predicted the HLA-A and HLA-B alleles for most subjects in the first cohort. In a later genetic analysis, fewer N-insertions in productive TCRs were reported among donors in an Asian-associated ancestry cluster than the roughly 640-donor mean. In a later analysis, most CMV-associated TCR beta chains were found to appear HLA-restricted, with HLA associations seemingly driven largely by CMV exposure. For the cohort, immune exposure information was limited to CMV serostatus. Because counts were too low, roughly 18 rarely observed V segments, including chromosome 9 orphons, were left out of the earlier analysis of a few hundred of the donors. Roughly uniform sequencing depth across donors was assumed in presence/absence analyses, although this assumption may not hold. While some public TCRs were present in many individuals, most TCR sequences turned up only very rarely across donors. A group of highly shared sequence variants was considered likely to be a technical artifact of the sequencing pipeline.

Concerning this clone itself: Its specific antigen is unknown. No much larger clonotype is one base removed from it; base qualities were not supplied.

The germline V gene sets CDR1 to SGHDT and CDR2 to YYEEEE. The CDR3, cysteine through phenylalanine, is 17 amino acids long. Of the read, only the CDR3 DNA is kept; its 51 bases are in frame from base 1. The germline V end is reduced by 1 base and the J end by 0 bases; junction bases left unmatched: 4. The library was generated by the immunoSEQ multiplex PCR assay. For the multiplex PCR, a mixture combining 60 forward primers for TCR Vbeta segments and 13 reverse primers for TCR Jbeta segments was used. A multiplex PCR assay on genomic DNA amplified the CDR3 region of rearranged TCR beta genes. The amplified TCR beta libraries were sequenced on the Illumina HiSeq System as 87-base-pair reads. In the source study's methods: Across the 666 repertoires, a later analysis counted tens of millions of unique TCR beta chains, around 10 million of which were shared by at least two donors. A nearest-neighbor algorithm error-corrected the raw reads and collapsed the reads into unique sequences, merging closely related sequences to remove PCR and sequencing errors. To assign V, D and J gene segments, CDR3 sequences were aligned to IMGT reference sequences. For a sequence to be retained, a match of at least six nucleotides was required to both a V gene segment and a J gene segment. Rearrangements were called productive when the CDR3 lacked stop codons and stayed in frame with V and J; all others were non-productive. Following IMGT convention, CDR3 was defined as the stretch from the second conserved V-encoded cysteine up to the conserved J-encoded phenylalanine. The earlier analysis of about 530 of the donors excluded any sequence lacking an unambiguous match to a single V gene segment. An earlier analysis of approximately 590 of the donors classified V segments as functional when productive rearrangements were above 56.7% and as segregating when the standard deviation between donors was above 5%. A statistical classification framework was developed to diagnose cytomegalovirus status using the catalog of TCR beta chain sequences. A later analysis assigned V and J genes by comparing TCR nucleotide sequences with IMGT/GENE-DB human TR gene sequences. A later analysis assigned CDR3 sequences and most-parsimonious VDJ recombination scenarios with the TCRdist pipeline. In a later analysis, every TCR beta chain was defined by the combination of its CDR3 amino acid sequence and its V-gene family, and reads without a unique V-gene family were dropped. A later analysis removed several hundred highly shared, low-generation-probability nucleotide sequences to deal with suspected cross-contamination and a sequencing artifact. A later analysis calculated a clonal expansion index for each public chain from normalized within-repertoire ranks of inferred template counts. A later analysis computed generation probabilities with a VDJ recombination model fitted to out-of-frame rearrangements, and checked the results against IGoR. In a later analysis, TCR-TCR, TCR-HLA and TCR-CMV co-occurrence was scored with hypergeometric tests, and a repertoire-size bias correction was applied to TCR pairs. In a later analysis, false discovery rates were estimated by permuting HLA or CMV assignments 20 times. In a later analysis, co-occurring TCRs were grouped with DBSCAN, and TCRdist sequence similarity was added when clustering was performed within HLA-allele-positive subsets. Co-occurrence clustering excluded repertoires with fewer than 30,000 or more than 120,000 public chains, plus five with anomalous nucleotide sharing. TCRdb holds this immuneACCESS table with in-frame rearrangements only. Some clones are missing; in checked studies, unresolved V genes explain under half, and the rest has no known cause. V, J and clone size were drawn from that table, and D and trimming were deduced from the DNA. In all, the sample holds approximately 120,000 clones, and more than 75% of those were seen once. The ten largest clones add up to about 12% of the sample.

The sequence was collected from a woman between 40 and 50 years old in good health and CMV-seropositive. The sequenced sample consisted of PBMCs. The rearrangement joined TRBV5-6 to TRBJ1-6; a stretch of 7 junction bases matches TRBD1. The CDR3 region: CASSLLGQSSYNSPLHF. The nucleotides are TGTGCCAGCAGCTTGCTGGGACAGAGCTCCTATAATTCACCCCTCCACTTT. This CDR3, with the reference TRBV5-6 and TRBJ1-6 proteins standing in past its ends, gives the full variable domain DAGVTQSPTHLIKTRGQQVTLRCSPKSGHDTVSWYQQALGQGPQFIFQYYEEEERQRGNFPDRFSGHQFPNYSSELNVNALLLGDSALYLCASSLLGQSSYNSPLHFGNGTRLTVT.